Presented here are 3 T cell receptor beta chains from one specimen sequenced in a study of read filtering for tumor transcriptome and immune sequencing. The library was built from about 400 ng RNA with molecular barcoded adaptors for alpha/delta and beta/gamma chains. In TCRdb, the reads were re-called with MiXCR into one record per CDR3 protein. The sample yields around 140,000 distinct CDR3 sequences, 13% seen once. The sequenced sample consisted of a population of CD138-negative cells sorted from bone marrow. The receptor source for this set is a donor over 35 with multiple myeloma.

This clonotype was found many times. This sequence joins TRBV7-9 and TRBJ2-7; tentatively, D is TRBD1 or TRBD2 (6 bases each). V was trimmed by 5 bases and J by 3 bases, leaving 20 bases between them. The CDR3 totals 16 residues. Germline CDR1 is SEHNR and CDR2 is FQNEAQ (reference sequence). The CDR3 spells CASSPQRGRGLYEQYF. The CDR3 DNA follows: TGTGCCAGCAGCCCACAACGGGGCAGGGGACTCTACGAGCAGTACTTC. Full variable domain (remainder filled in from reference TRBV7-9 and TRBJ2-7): DTGVSQNPRHKITKRGQNVTFRCDPISEHNRLYWYRQTLGQGPEFLTYFQNEAQLEKSRLLSDRFSAERPKGSFSTLEIQRTEQGDSAMYLCASSPQRGRGLYEQYFGPGTRLTVT.

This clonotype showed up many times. The CDR3 bases are TGCAGCGTCCTAGGAACTGGACTAGCGGGAGAGCAGTACTTC. Amino acids: CSVLGTGLAGEQYF. The chain links TRBV29-1 to TRBJ2-7; 12 nucleotides agree with TRBD2. Trimming removed 6 bases from V and 7 bases from J; junction bases left unmatched: 10. Germline V gene lookup returns CDR1 SQVTM and CDR2 ANQGSEA. The CDR3 spans 14 residues.

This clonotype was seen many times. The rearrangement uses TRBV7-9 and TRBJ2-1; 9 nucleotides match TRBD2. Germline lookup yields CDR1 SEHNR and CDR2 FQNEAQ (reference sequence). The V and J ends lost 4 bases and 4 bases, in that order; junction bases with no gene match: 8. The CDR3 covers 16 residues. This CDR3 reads CASSSYRLADYNEQFF. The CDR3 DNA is TGTGCCAGCAGCTCCTACAGACTAGCGGATTACAATGAGCAGTTCTTC.